This is a list of T cell receptor beta chains from one sample in a study of blood T cell repertoires in COVID-19. Sequenced by immunoSEQ multiplex PCR; TCRdb stores in-frame clones only, minus some. The repertoire has over 150,000 clones, about 90% of them found once; the top ten carry around 6.5%. The material sequenced was PBMCs or T cells enriched from blood (not recorded which). The receptors derive from a woman in her fifties or sixties who had recovered from COVID-19. CDR3s include the opening cysteine and the closing phenylalanine or tryptophan. The D gene is left open where the match is weak. Part of the rows lack a size; the others show once, few, many or a class for expanded clones.

d_gene	j_gene	abundance	v_gene	CDR3aa	CDR3nt
TRBD1	TRBJ2-2	-	TRBV3-1/TRBV3-2	CASSPWDSYTGELFF	TGTGCCAGCAGCCCTTGGGACAGCTACACCGGGGAGCTGTTTTTT
TRBD1	TRBJ2-1	-	TRBV7-3	CASSIRPGTGGGNEQFF	TGTGCCAGCAGCATAAGGCCAGGGACAGGGGGCGGGAATGAGCAGTTCTTC
TRBD1	TRBJ1-2	-	TRBV7-2	CASSLVYAQGAHGYTF	TGTGCCAGCAGCTTAGTCTACGCACAGGGGGCCCATGGCTACACCTTC
-	TRBJ2-1	-	TRBV7-2	CASSRGLNSYNEQFF	TGTGCCAGCAGCAGGGGACTGAACTCCTACAATGAGCAGTTCTTC
TRBD1	TRBJ1-2	-	TRBV15	CATSRDRDRGGGYTF	TGTGCCACCAGCAGAGATAGAGACAGGGGAGGTGGCTACACCTTC
TRBD1	TRBJ2-1	-	TRBV6-5	CASSPSGTGVNEQFF	TGTGCCAGCAGCCCCTCGGGGACAGGGGTGAATGAGCAGTTCTTC
-	TRBJ2-1	-	TRBV7-6	CASSFLASSEQFF	TGTGCCAGCAGCTTCTTAGCTAGCAGTGAGCAGTTCTTC
-	TRBJ2-3	-	TRBV19	CASRPGMSADTQYF	TGTGCCAGTAGACCCGGGATGTCTGCAGATACGCAGTATTTT
TRBD1	TRBJ1-5	once	TRBV28	CASREVRQGSNQPQHF	TGTGCCAGCAGGGAAGTCCGACAGGGATCGAATCAGCCCCAGCATTTT
-	TRBJ2-7	-	TRBV3-1/TRBV3-2	CASSHADKASYEQYF	TGTGCCAGCAGCCATGCTGACAAGGCCTCCTACGAGCAGTACTTC
TRBD1	TRBJ2-1	-	TRBV7-9	CASSFGQVRGQFF	TGTGCCAGCAGCTTCGGACAGGTACGGGGGCAGTTCTTC
-	TRBJ1-1	few	TRBV19	CASTLRLSNTEAFF	TGTGCCAGTACCTTACGGTTATCGAACACTGAAGCTTTCTTT
TRBD1	TRBJ1-4	-	TRBV28	CASRAYWDRDRGNEKLFF	TGTGCCAGCAGGGCGTATTGGGACCGGGACAGGGGGAATGAAAAACTGTTTTTT
-	TRBJ2-7	-	TRBV7-9	CASSPGLALNEQYF	TGTGCCAGCAGCCCCGGACTGGCCCTCAACGAGCAGTACTTC
-	TRBJ1-5	few	TRBV2	CASSRDRGGNQPQHF	TGTGCCAGCAGTCGGGATCGGGGTGGCAATCAGCCCCAGCATTTT
-	TRBJ2-7	-	TRBV7-2	CASSLGRDSSYEQYF	TGTGCCAGCAGCTTAGGGCGGGACAGCTCCTACGAGCAGTACTTC
TRBD1	TRBJ1-3	-	TRBV25-1	CASSARDRGYSGNTIYF	TGTGCCAGCAGTGCCCGGGACAGGGGTTACTCTGGAAACACCATATATTTT
-	TRBJ2-7	-	TRBV30	CAWSKGLPYEQYF	TGTGCCTGGAGTAAGGGGCTTCCCTACGAGCAGTACTTC
TRBD1	TRBJ1-4	-	TRBV7-8	CASSPGQGNEKLFF	TGTGCCAGCAGCCCCGGACAGGGAAATGAAAAACTGTTTTTT
-	TRBJ2-3	-	TRBV7-9	CASSLAGPSGDTQYF	TGTGCCAGCAGCTTGGCGGGACCCTCAGGAGATACGCAGTATTTT
-	TRBJ2-2	-	TRBV11-2	CASSLTDRNTGELFF	TGTGCCAGCAGCCTCACAGACAGGAACACCGGGGAGCTGTTTTTT
-	TRBJ1-1	-	TRBV28	CASSLSTGAPTEAFF	TGTGCCAGCAGTTTATCCACAGGAGCCCCCACTGAAGCTTTCTTT
-	TRBJ2-7	-	TRBV5-5	CASSQSYEQYF	TGTGCCAGCAGTCAGTCCTACGAGCAGTACTTC
TRBD2	TRBJ2-1	-	TRBV30	CAWSSGRANEQFF	TGTGCCTGGAGTAGCGGGAGGGCTAATGAGCAGTTCTTC
TRBD1	TRBJ1-1	-	TRBV25-1	CASSGYRGTEAFF	TGTGCCAGCAGTGGATACAGGGGCACTGAAGCTTTCTTT
-	TRBJ2-1	few	TRBV7-2	CASSDGQSSYNEQFF	TGTGCCAGCAGCGACGGACAAAGCTCCTACAATGAGCAGTTCTTC
-	TRBJ1-2	-	TRBV12-3/TRBV12-4	CAARGGHYGYTF	TGTGCCGCCCGGGGGGGCCACTATGGCTACACCTTC
TRBD1	TRBJ1-5	-	TRBV27	CASSFSRDRVSNQPQHF	TGTGCCAGCAGTTTCAGCCGGGACAGGGTTAGCAATCAGCCCCAGCATTTT
TRBD1	TRBJ1-6	-	TRBV19	CASSIRDRNSPLHF	TGTGCCAGTAGTATAAGGGACAGGAATTCACCCCTCCACTTT
TRBD1	TRBJ1-1	-	TRBV29-1	CSVEDSGQGREAFF	TGCAGCGTTGAAGATTCGGGACAGGGAAGGGAAGCTTTCTTT
TRBD1	TRBJ2-5	-	TRBV7-6	CASSLRDRGRETQYF	TGTGCCAGCAGCTTGAGGGACAGGGGGCGTGAGACCCAGTACTTC
-	TRBJ1-1	-	TRBV11-1	CASSLDAGIGVTEAFF	TGTGCCAGCAGCTTAGACGCCGGAATCGGAGTCACTGAAGCTTTCTTT
-	TRBJ1-6	-	TRBV9	CASSVYDGAGEPLHF	TGTGCCAGCAGCGTATATGACGGGGCAGGGGAACCCCTCCACTTT
-	TRBJ2-5	-	TRBV2	CASKALARETQYF	TGTGCCAGCAAAGCCTTAGCGAGGGAGACCCAGTACTTC
TRBD2	TRBJ2-3	-	TRBV7-2	CASSLGSGRITDTQYF	TGTGCCAGCAGCTTAGGGAGCGGGAGAATAACAGATACGCAGTATTTT
-	TRBJ1-3	-	TRBV5-1	CASSLAGQFYSGNTIYF	TGCGCCAGCAGCTTGGCAGGACAGTTCTACTCTGGAAACACCATATATTTT
TRBD1	TRBJ2-5	-	TRBV3-1/TRBV3-2	CASSQRGQSETQYF	TGTGCCAGCAGCCAAAGGGGGCAGTCAGAGACCCAGTACTTC
TRBD2	TRBJ2-7	-	TRBV2	CASSGLAGLYEQYF	TGTGCCAGCAGTGGACTAGCGGGTCTCTACGAGCAGTACTTC
-	TRBJ1-1	-	TRBV14	CASSQVSRNTEAFF	TGTGCCAGCAGCCAAGTTTCGAGGAACACTGAAGCTTTCTTT
-	TRBJ1-1	-	TRBV2	CASTERRASQAFF	TGTGCCAGCACTGAAAGAAGAGCGAGCCAAGCTTTCTTT
-	TRBJ2-1	-	TRBV7-2	CASSLPFGGHNEQFF	TGTGCCAGCAGCCTCCCCTTTGGCGGCCACAATGAGCAGTTCTTC
TRBD2	TRBJ2-7	-	TRBV3-1/TRBV3-2	CASSPGLAGEQYF	TGTGCCAGCAGCCCGGGACTAGCGGGTGAGCAGTACTTC
TRBD2	TRBJ2-7	-	TRBV27	CASSFGLGLSYEQYF	TGTGCCAGCAGTTTCGGACTAGGCCTCTCCTACGAGCAGTACTTC
TRBD1	TRBJ2-2	-	TRBV7-3	CASSPRTGAATGELFF	TGTGCCAGCAGCCCGCGGACAGGGGCAGCCACCGGGGAGCTGTTTTTT
-	TRBJ2-5	-	TRBV7-2	CASSLIWDFYRTSNETQYF	TGTGCCAGCAGCTTAATTTGGGATTTCTACCGGACATCGAACGAGACCCAGTACTTC
-	TRBJ1-5	-	TRBV6-2/TRBV6-3	CASSYFAGLGQPQHF	TGTGCCAGCAGTTACTTCGCAGGGCTAGGACAGCCCCAGCATTTT
-	TRBJ1-1	-	TRBV11-2	CASSLDPGGNTEAFF	TGTGCCAGCAGCTTAGATCCCGGAGGGAACACTGAAGCTTTCTTT
-	TRBJ1-5	-	TRBV28	CASSPSGSGDQPQHF	TGTGCCAGCAGTCCATCGGGGTCTGGGGATCAGCCCCAGCATTTT
-	TRBJ2-2	-	TRBV5-1	CASSLTAGLTGELFF	TGCGCCAGCAGCTTAACTGCGGGACTCACCGGGGAGCTGTTTTTT
-	TRBJ1-6	few	TRBV18	CASSPGGWDSPLHF	TGTGCCAGCTCACCAGGAGGGTGGGATTCACCCCTCCACTTT
-	TRBJ2-5	-	TRBV7-6	CASSELWPPGETQYF	TGTGCCAGCAGCGAATTGTGGCCGCCGGGGGAGACCCAGTACTTC
TRBD1	TRBJ1-5	-	TRBV15	CATSRTGIPNQPQHF	TGTGCCACCAGCCGGACAGGGATTCCCAATCAGCCCCAGCATTTT
-	TRBJ1-4	-	TRBV5-1	CASSLGGPNEKLFF	TGCGCCAGCAGCTTGGGGGGCCCAAATGAAAAACTGTTTTTT
-	TRBJ2-1	-	TRBV19	CASSIYGRGGEQFF	TGTGCCAGTAGTATATATGGGCGAGGGGGTGAGCAGTTCTTC
TRBD1	TRBJ1-1	-	TRBV27	CASSLSTRDRGANTEAFF	TGTGCCAGCAGTTTGAGCACCCGGGACAGGGGGGCCAACACTGAAGCTTTCTTT
TRBD2	TRBJ2-1	-	TRBV27	CASSLGLAGVNEQFF	TGTGCCAGCAGTTTAGGTCTAGCGGGAGTCAATGAGCAGTTCTTC
TRBD1	TRBJ2-1	-	TRBV11-2	CASTRTGSYNEQFF	TGTGCCAGCACCCGGACAGGGAGCTACAATGAGCAGTTCTTC
TRBD2	TRBJ2-3	-	TRBV19	CASTLSFLAGRTDTQYF	TGTGCCAGTACCCTTTCCTTCCTAGCGGGTAGGACAGATACGCAGTATTTT
TRBD2	TRBJ2-7	-	TRBV6-2/TRBV6-3	CASSLGPTSGPDEQYF	TGTGCCAGCAGCCTCGGGCCGACTAGCGGGCCTGACGAGCAGTACTTC
TRBD1	TRBJ2-5	-	TRBV3-1/TRBV3-2	CASSRWDRKETQYF	TGTGCCAGCAGCCGTTGGGACAGAAAAGAGACCCAGTACTTC